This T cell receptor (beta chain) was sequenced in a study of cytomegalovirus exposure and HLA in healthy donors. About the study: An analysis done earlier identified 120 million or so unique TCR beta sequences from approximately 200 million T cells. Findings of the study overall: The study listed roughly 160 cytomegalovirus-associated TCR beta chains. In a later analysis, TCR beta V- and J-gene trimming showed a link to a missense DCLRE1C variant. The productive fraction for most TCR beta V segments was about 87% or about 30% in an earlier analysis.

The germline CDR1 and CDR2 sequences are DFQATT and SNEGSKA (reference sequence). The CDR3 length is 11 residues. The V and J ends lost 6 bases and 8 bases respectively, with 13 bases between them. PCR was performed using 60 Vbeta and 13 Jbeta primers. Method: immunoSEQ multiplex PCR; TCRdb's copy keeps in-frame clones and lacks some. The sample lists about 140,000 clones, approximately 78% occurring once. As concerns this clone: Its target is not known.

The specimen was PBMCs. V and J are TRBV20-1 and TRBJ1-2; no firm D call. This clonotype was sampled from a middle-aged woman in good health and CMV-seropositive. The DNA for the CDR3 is TGCAGTGCCCGACTTTACGACGGCTACACCTTC. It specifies CSARLYDGYTF.